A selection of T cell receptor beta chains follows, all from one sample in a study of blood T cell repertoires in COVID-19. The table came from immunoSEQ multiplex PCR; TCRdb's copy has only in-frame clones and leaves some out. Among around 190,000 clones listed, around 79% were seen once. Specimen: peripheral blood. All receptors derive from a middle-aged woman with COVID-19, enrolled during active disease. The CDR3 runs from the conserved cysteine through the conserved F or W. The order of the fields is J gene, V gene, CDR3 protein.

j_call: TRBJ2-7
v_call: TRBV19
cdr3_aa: CASSIYRGSSEQYF

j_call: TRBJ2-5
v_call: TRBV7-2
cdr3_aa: CASSLGGYSGYSQETQYF

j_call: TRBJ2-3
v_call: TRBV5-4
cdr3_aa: CASSLSYTDTQYF

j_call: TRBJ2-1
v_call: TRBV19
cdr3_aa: CASSKRGRDEQFF

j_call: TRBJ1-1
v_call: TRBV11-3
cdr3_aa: CASSSGLNTEAFF

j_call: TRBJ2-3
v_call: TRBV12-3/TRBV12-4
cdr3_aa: CASRTSRTDTQYF

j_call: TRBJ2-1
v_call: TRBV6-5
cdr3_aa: CASSYLAGVGNNEQFF

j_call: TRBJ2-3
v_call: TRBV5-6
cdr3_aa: CASSLGGTGHTDTQYF

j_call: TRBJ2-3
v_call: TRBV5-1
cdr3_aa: CASSLATSGSTDTQYF

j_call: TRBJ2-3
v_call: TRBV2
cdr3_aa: CAIRGLAAPEPSTDTQYF

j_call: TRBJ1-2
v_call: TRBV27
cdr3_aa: CASSLGRQGSHYGYTF

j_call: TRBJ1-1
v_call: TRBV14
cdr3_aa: CASSQDQNTEAFF

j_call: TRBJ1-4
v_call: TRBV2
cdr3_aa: CASSGIGGTNEKLFF

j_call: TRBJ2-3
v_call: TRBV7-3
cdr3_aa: CASSSSGQGTDTQYF

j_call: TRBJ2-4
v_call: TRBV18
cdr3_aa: CASSLEESLIAKNIQYF

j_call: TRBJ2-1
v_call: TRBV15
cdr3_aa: CATSRAGPYNEQFF

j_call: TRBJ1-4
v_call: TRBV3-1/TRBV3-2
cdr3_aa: CASSQRRQEAEKLFF

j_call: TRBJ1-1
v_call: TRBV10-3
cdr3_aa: CAISGGANTEAFF

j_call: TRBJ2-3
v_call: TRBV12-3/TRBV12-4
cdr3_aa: CASSLGLVGQYF

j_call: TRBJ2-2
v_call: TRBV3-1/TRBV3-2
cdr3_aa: CASSQGSRGHPPGELFF

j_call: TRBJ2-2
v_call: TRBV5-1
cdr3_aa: CASKGWAANTGELFF

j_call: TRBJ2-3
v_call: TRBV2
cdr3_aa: CASNRDSGGDTQYF

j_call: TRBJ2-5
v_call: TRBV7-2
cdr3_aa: CASSFAGEETQYF

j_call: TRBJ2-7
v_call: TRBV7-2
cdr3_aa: CASSLSGGAYEQYF

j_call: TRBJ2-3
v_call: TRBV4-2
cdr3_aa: CASSPDIALRSDTQYF

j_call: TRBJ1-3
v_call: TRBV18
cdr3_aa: CASSPSGTGGNTIYF

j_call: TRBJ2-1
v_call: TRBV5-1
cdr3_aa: CASSRRPASGRARNEQFF

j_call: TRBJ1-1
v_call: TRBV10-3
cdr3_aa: CAIGRNRDTEAFF

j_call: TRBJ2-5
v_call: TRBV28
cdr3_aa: CASSLTSELETQYF

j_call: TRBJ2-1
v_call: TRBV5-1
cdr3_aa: CASSGTSGKASTNYNEQFF

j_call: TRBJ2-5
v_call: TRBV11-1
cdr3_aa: CASGRPGLQETQYF

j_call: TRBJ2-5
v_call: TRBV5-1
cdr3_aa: CASSFGQPRETQYF

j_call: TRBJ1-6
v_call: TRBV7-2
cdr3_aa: CASGGQGDSPLHF

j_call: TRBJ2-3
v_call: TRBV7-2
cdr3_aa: CASSSLADLTDTQYF

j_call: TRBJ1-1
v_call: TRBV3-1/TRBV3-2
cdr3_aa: CASSQGGPVTEAFF

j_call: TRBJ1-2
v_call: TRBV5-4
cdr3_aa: CASNANAERGYTF

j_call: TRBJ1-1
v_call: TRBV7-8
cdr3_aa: CASSTPGTLNTEAFF

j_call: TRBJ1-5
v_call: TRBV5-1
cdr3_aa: CASSPNPGSGQPQHF

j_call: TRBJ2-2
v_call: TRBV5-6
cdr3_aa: CASSFLAGDTGELFF

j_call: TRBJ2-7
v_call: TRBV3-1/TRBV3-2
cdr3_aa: CASSLSGRGDEQYF

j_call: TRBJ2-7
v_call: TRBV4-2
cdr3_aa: CASSQVGGTGAYEQYF

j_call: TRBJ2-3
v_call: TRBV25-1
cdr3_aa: CASSERGGSVADTQYF

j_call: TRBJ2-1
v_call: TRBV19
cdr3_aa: CASTLKLAGGKRPYNEQFF